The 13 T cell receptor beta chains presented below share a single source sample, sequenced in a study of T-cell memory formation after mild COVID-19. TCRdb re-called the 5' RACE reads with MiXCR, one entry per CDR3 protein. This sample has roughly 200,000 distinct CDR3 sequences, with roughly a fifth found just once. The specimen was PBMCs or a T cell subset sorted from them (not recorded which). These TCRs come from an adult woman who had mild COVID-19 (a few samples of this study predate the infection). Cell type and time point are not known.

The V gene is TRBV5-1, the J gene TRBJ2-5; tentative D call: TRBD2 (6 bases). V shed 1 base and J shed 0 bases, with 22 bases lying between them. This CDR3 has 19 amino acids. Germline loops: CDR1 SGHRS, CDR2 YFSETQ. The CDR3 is CASSLPPGLASLYQETQYF. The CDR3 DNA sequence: TGCGCCAGCAGCTTGCCCCCGGGGCTAGCGTCCCTGTACCAAGAGACCCAGTACTTC.

For the CDR3, the DNA is TGTGCCAGCAGCTTGGGGGTTGGCGGGCCGAGGGACGAGCAGTACTTC. Its translation is CASSLGVGGPRDEQYF. The chain links TRBV5-6 to TRBJ2-7, with D perhaps matching TRBD2 (5 bases). Germline V gene data show CDR1 as SGHDT and CDR2 as YYEEEE. This CDR3 has 16 amino acids. The germline V and J ends were trimmed by 0 bases and 5 bases, with 18 bases remaining between them.

CDR3 protein: CASSANPGQGAGGDTEAFF. CDR3 nucleotide sequence: TGTGCCAGCAGCGCAAACCCCGGGCAGGGGGCTGGGGGGGATACTGAAGCTTTCTTT. The chain combines TRBV25-1 with TRBJ1-1; 8 bases are shared with TRBD1. CDR3 length equals 19 residues. Germline lookup yields CDR1 MGHDK and CDR2 SYGVNS. With 6 bases clipped from V and 5 bases from J, the junction kept 23 bases outside the gene matches.

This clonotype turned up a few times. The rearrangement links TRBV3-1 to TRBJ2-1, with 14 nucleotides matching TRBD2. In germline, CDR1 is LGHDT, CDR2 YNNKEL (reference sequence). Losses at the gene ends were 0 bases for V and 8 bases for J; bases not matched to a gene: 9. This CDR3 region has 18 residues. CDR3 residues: CASSQDAGTSGRSDEQFF. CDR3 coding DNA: TGTGCCAGCAGCCAAGATGCCGGGACTAGCGGGAGAAGCGATGAGCAGTTCTTC.

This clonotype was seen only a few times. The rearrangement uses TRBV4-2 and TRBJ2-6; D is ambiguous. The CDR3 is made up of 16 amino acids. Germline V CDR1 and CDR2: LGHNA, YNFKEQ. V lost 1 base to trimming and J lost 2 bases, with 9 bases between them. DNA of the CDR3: TGTGCCAGCAGCCAAGTTGGGGTAACTGGGGCCAACGTCCTGACTTTC. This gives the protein CASSQVGVTGANVLTF.

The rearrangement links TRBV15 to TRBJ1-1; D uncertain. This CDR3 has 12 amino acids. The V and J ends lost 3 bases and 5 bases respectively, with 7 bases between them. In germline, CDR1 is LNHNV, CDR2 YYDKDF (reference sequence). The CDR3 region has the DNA TGTGCCACCAGCAGCCGGGGAACTGAAGCTTTCTTT. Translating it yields CATSSRGTEAFF.

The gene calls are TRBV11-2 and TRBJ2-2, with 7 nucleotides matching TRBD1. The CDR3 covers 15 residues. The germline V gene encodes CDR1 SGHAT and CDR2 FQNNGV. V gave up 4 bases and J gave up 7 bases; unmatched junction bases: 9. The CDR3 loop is CASSSDRVYDGELFF. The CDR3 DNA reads TGTGCCAGCAGCTCCGACAGGGTATATGACGGGGAGCTGTTTTTT.

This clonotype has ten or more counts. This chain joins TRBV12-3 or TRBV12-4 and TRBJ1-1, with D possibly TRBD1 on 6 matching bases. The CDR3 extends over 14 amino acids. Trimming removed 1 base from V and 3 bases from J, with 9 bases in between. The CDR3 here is CASSLVQGDTEAFF. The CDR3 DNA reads TGTGCCAGCAGTTTAGTACAGGGAGACACTGAAGCTTTCTTT.

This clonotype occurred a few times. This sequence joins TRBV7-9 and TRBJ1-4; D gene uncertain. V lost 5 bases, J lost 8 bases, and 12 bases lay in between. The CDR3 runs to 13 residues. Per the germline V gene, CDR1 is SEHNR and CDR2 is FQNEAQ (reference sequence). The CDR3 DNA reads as TGTGCCAGCAGCCATCCGCTGGAGGAAAAACTGTTTTTT. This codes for CASSHPLEEKLFF.

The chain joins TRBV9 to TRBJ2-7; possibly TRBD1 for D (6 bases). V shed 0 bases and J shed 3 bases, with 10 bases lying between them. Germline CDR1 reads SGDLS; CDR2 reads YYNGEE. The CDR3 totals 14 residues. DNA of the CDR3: TGTGCCAGCAGCGTAGGGACAGATTACTACGAGCAGTACTTC. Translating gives CASSVGTDYYEQYF.

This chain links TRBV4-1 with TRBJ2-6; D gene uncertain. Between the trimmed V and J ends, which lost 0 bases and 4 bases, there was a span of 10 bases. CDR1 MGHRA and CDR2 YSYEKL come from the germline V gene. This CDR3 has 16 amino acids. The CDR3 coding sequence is TGCGCCAGCAGCCAAGATCTGGGCATGGGGGCCAACGTCCTGACTTTC. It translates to CASSQDLGMGANVLTF.

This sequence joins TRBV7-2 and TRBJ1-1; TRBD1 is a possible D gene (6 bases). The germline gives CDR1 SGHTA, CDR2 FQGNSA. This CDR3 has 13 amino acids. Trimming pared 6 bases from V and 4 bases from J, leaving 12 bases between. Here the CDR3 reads CASRLSGVTEAFF. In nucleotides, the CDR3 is TGTGCCAGCAGGTTATCAGGGGTCACTGAAGCTTTCTTT. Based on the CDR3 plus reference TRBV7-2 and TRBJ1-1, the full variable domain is GAGVSQSPSNKVTEKGKDVELRCDPISGHTALYWYRQSLGQGLEFLIYFQGNSAPDKSGLPSDRFSAERTGGSVSTLTIQRTQQEDSAVYLCASRLSGVTEAFFGQGTRLTVV.

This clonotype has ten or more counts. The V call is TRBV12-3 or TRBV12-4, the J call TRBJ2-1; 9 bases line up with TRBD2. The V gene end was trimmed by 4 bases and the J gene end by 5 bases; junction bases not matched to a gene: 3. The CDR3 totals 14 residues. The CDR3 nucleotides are TGTGCCAGCAGTTGGGGCGGGGGGGACAATGAGCAGTTCTTC. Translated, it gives CASSWGGGDNEQFF.